This T cell receptor beta chain is from a study of cytomegalovirus exposure and HLA in healthy donors. As for the study in general: Unique TCR beta sequences numbering over 100 million came from about 179 million T cells in an earlier analysis.

The primer mix had 60 Vbeta and 13 Jbeta primers. Here immunoSEQ multiplex PCR was the method, and the copy in TCRdb shows in-frame clones only, minus some. This sample has around 200,000 clones, with roughly 68% found just once. J gave up 9 bases and V 3 bases, and 15 bases lay outside the gene matches. The CDR3 contains 16 residues. CDR1 and CDR2 from the germline V gene are SGHRS and YFSETQ. The sample taken for sequencing was PBMCs. This TCR was sampled from a man between 40 and 49 years old in good health and CMV-seropositive. The chain carries TRBV5-1 and TRBJ2-1; 7 nucleotides match TRBD2. Here the CDR3 reads CASSSMGSGGAGEQFF. CDR3 nucleotides: TGCGCCAGCAGCTCCATGGGGTCGGGGGGAGCAGGTGAGCAGTTCTTC.